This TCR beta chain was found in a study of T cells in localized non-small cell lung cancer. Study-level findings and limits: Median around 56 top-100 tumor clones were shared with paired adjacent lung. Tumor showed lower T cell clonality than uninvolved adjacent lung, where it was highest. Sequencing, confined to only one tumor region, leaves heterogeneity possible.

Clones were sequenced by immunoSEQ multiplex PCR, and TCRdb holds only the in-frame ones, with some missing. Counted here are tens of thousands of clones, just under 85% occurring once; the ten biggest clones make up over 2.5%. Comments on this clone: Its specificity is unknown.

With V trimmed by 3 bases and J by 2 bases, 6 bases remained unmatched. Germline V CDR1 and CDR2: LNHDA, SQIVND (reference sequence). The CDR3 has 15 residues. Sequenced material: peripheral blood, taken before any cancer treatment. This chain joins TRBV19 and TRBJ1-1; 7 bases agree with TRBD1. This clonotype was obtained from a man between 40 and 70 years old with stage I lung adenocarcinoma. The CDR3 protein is CASSIRGTDNTEAFF. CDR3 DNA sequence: TGTGCCAGTAGTATCCGCGGGACAGACAACACTGAAGCTTTCTTT.